The 13 T cell receptor beta chains below all came from one sample that was sequenced in a study of CD8+CD57+ T cells in acquired aplastic anemia. TCR beta VDJ and CDR3 were profiled, and genomic DNA was the template. From the reads, TCRdb called clonotypes with MiXCR, one entry per CDR3 protein. The repertoire consists of around 180,000 distinct CDR3 sequences, with 60% to 70% occurring once and the leading ten covering under 50%. The specimen sequenced was sorted CD4+, CD8+, or CD8+CD57+ T cells (not recorded which) from PBMCs. These receptors were taken from a human donor in good health.

This clonotype has a handful of counts. The chain carries TRBV9 and TRBJ1-5; no firm D call. The CDR3 is made up of 13 amino acids. The germline gives CDR1 SGDLS, CDR2 YYNGEE. Trimming shortened V by 0 bases and J by 5 bases, and 6 bases separated the two germline ends. CDR3 amino acids: CASSVGTDQPQHF. CDR3 in DNA: TGTGCCAGCAGCGTAGGTACGGATCAGCCCCAGCATTTT.

The chain links TRBV6-1 to TRBJ2-7, with TRBD2 identical over 9 bases. CDR1 MNHNS and CDR2 SASEGT come from the germline V gene. The CDR3 totals 15 residues. The trim removed 5 bases at V and 0 bases at J, leaving 5 bases unmatched. CDR3 sequence: CASSYSSGVSYEQYF. For the CDR3, the DNA is TGTGCCAGCAGTTACTCTAGCGGGGTCTCCTACGAGCAGTACTTC.

In its sample, this clonotype was seen many times. The J gene is TRBJ2-5, the V gene TRBV7-6; the D gene is possibly TRBD1 (5 bases). CDR3 size: 17 residues. Germline CDR1 and CDR2: SGHVS and FNYEAQ. Trimming took 0 bases from V and 0 from J, leaving 14 bases between them. In nucleotides, the CDR3 is TGTGCCAGCAGCTTAGCGGAATTGGCAGGGTACCAAGAGACCCAGTACTTC. Its protein is CASSLAELAGYQETQYF.

The rearrangement uses TRBV9 and TRBJ2-3, with 12 bases fitting TRBD2. V dropped 4 bases and J dropped 11; count of bases not matched to a gene: 5. The CDR3 extends over 13 amino acids. The germline gives CDR1 SGDLS, CDR2 YYNGEE. CDR3 in amino acids: CASSLLAGGGQYF. As DNA, the CDR3 is TGTGCCAGCAGCTTACTAGCGGGAGGTGGGCAGTATTTT. The full variable domain, with the rest looked up from reference TRBV9 and TRBJ2-3, is DSGVTQTPKHLITATGQRVTLRCSPRSGDLSVYWYQQSLDQGLQFLIQYYNGEERAKGNILERFSAQQFPDLHSELNLSSLELGDSALYFCASSLLAGGGQYFGPGTRLTVL.

This clonotype appeared a single time. V and J are TRBV7-2 and TRBJ1-1; 12 positions match TRBD1. The CDR3 is 15 residues long. In germline, CDR1 is SGHTA, CDR2 FQGNSA. V lost 4 bases, J lost 4 bases, and 4 bases stayed unmatched. DNA of the CDR3: TGTGCCAGCAGCTCGACGGGACAGGGGGCCACTGAAGCTTTCTTT. It codes for CASSSTGQGATEAFF. Variable domain in full (rest from reference TRBV7-2 and TRBJ1-1): GAGVSQSPSNKVTEKGKDVELRCDPISGHTALYWYRQSLGQGLEFLIYFQGNSAPDKSGLPSDRFSAERTGGSVSTLTIQRTQQEDSAVYLCASSSTGQGATEAFFGQGTRLTVV.

The genes are TRBV7-2 and TRBJ2-1, with 8 bases fitting TRBD2. The CDR3 loop spans 17 amino acids. Trimming took 4 bases from V and 6 from J; bases not matched to a gene: 14. CDR1 SGHTA and CDR2 FQGNSA come from the germline V gene. The CDR3 bases are TGTGCCAGCAGCTCTTTAGGGGCCGGGAGGGCCCGCAATGAGCAGTTCTTC. This sequence encodes CASSSLGAGRARNEQFF. The variable domain in full, completed from reference TRBV7-2 and TRBJ2-1, reads GAGVSQSPSNKVTEKGKDVELRCDPISGHTALYWYRQSLGQGLEFLIYFQGNSAPDKSGLPSDRFSAERTGGSVSTLTIQRTQQEDSAVYLCASSSLGAGRARNEQFFGPGTRLTVL.

This chain uses TRBV29-1 with TRBJ2-4, with TRBD2 identical over 10 bases. The V gene end was trimmed by 3 bases and the J gene end by 5 bases; junction bases not matched to a gene: 1. In germline, CDR1 is SQVTM, CDR2 ANQGSEA. This CDR3 spans 13 amino acids. The CDR3, as DNA: TGCAGCGTTGAGCTAGCGGGAGAAAACATTCAGTACTTC. As protein: CSVELAGENIQYF.

V gene TRBV29-1 combines with J gene TRBJ1-1; D perhaps matches TRBD1 (5 bases). The CDR3 sequence is 13 residues long. Germline V CDR1 and CDR2: SQVTM, ANQGSEA. V lost 3 bases, J lost 1 base, and 9 bases lay in between. Here the CDR3 DNA reads TGCAGCGTTGATCGGGGGACGAACACTGAAGCTTTCTTT. Amino acids: CSVDRGTNTEAFF.

The rearrangement uses TRBV15 and TRBJ2-3; D gene uncertain. V lost 3 bases and J 4 bases, leaving 8 bases between the germline ends. This CDR3 has 13 amino acids. Germline V gene data show CDR1 as LNHNV and CDR2 as YYDKDF (reference sequence). The CDR3 region has the DNA TGTGCCACCAGCAGTAACATAGCAGATACGCAGTATTTT. Amino acid sequence: CATSSNIADTQYF.

This clonotype was seen once. The CDR3 coding sequence is TGTGCCAGTACTCGGGGGTATACTGAAGCTTTCTTT. This gives the protein CASTRGYTEAFF. This rearrangement joins TRBV19 to TRBJ1-1, with a possible D match to TRBD1 (5 bases). The V and J ends lost 7 bases and 5 bases respectively, with 11 bases between them. The CDR3 loop spans 12 amino acids. CDR1 is LNHDA and CDR2 is SQIVND in the germline V gene (reference sequence).

In this sample, this clonotype turned up once. The chain combines TRBV2 with TRBJ2-7, with D maybe TRBD1 (6 bases). The V end was cut by 4 bases, the J end by 12 bases, with 13 bases between. Germline CDR1 is SNHLY and CDR2 is FYNNEI. The CDR3 covers 11 residues. DNA of the CDR3: TGTGCCAGCAGTGTATCGACAGGTCGGTACTTC. This gives the protein CASSVSTGRYF.

This chain connects TRBV6-6 to TRBJ2-1, with D possibly being TRBD1 (8 bases). Trimming took off 6 bases at V and 10 bases at J, with 19 bases between the two ends. Germline loops: CDR1 MNHNY, CDR2 SVGAGI (reference sequence). The CDR3 consists of 14 residues. CDR3 sequence: CASRYRGEGGEQFF. The DNA of the CDR3 is TGTGCCAGCAGGTACAGGGGGGAGGGAGGGGAGCAGTTCTTC.

This CDR3 reads CASSLSPGTSYNSPLHF. CDR3 nucleotides: TGTGCCAGCAGCTTGTCCCCAGGGACCTCCTATAATTCACCCCTCCACTTT. The chain employs TRBV5-6 and TRBJ1-6, with a tentative D call TRBD1 (5 bases). Germline loops: CDR1 SGHDT, CDR2 YYEEEE. The CDR3 length is 17 residues. The ends were cut back, 1 base at V and 0 bases at J, with 11 bases in the middle.